The 8 T cell receptor beta chains below come from one sample, sequenced in a study of T cell responses to AZD1222 COVID-19 vaccine. The assay was immunoSEQ multiplex PCR, and TCRdb's table has in-frame clones only and misses some. This sample has under 85,000 clones, with 88% found just once. The starting material was peripheral blood, obtained on day 0 of MenACWY control vaccination. These receptors came from an adult in good health.

The chain employs TRBV11-3 and TRBJ2-1; TRBD2 agrees at 14 bases. The CDR3 loop spans 15 amino acids. Germline loops: CDR1 SGHNT, CDR2 YENEEA. V lost 5 bases to trimming and J lost 7 bases; unmatched junction nucleotides: 4. CDR3 in DNA: TGTGCCAGCAGCGGTGGACTAGCGGGGGGAAATGAGCAGTTCTTC. Its protein is CASSGGLAGGNEQFF.

V gene TRBV5-4 combines with J gene TRBJ2-7, with 10 bases aligning to TRBD2. This CDR3 contains 14 residues. CDR1 is SGHNT, CDR2 YYREEE, per germline (reference sequence). With 1 base clipped from V and 4 bases from J, the junction kept 2 bases outside the gene matches. The CDR3 DNA is TGTGCCAGCAGCTTGAGGGGACTAGCGTACGAGCAGTACTTC. It yields the protein CASSLRGLAYEQYF.

The chain links TRBV2 to TRBJ2-7; 13 bases line up with TRBD2. The CDR3 loop spans 13 amino acids. The trim removed 8 bases at V and 3 bases at J, leaving 1 base unmatched. Germline V CDR1 and CDR2: SNHLY, FYNNEI. The CDR3 DNA reads as TGTGCCAGCCGGACTAGCGGGGGCTACGAGCAGTACTTC. Its translation: CASRTSGGYEQYF.

The rearrangement joins TRBV7-3 to TRBJ2-1; D might be TRBD1 (5 bases). The germline V gene has CDR1 SGHTA and CDR2 FQGTGA. The CDR3 has 16 amino acids. The germline V and J ends were trimmed by 4 bases and 0 bases, with 13 bases remaining between them. CDR3: CASSSQGSTSYNEQFF. The CDR3 DNA follows: TGTGCCAGCAGCTCCCAGGGCTCAACCTCCTACAATGAGCAGTTCTTC.

V is TRBV5-6 and J is TRBJ1-4, with D possibly TRBD1 on 6 matching bases. Between the trimmed V and J ends, which lost 2 bases and 1 base, there was a span of 15 bases. CDR1 and CDR2 from the germline V gene are SGHDT and YYEEEE. CDR3 length equals 17 residues. CDR3: CASSFRQASLTNEKLFF. The CDR3 nucleotides are TGTGCCAGCAGCTTTAGACAGGCTTCCTTAACTAATGAAAAACTGTTTTTT.

The rearrangement links TRBV15 to TRBJ1-5; D ambiguous. This CDR3 region has 15 residues. Germline V CDR1 and CDR2: LNHNV, YYDKDF (reference sequence). The germline V and J ends were trimmed by 8 bases and 2 bases, with 16 bases remaining between them. The CDR3 nucleotides read TGTGCCACCCACAACGGGTACGGGGGCAATCAGCCCCAGCATTTT. Its protein product is CATHNGYGGNQPQHF.

This clone was counted once. The chain employs TRBV7-8 and TRBJ2-1, with 8 bases lining up with TRBD2. The CDR3 runs 13 residues. V trimming: 3 bases; J trimming: 8 bases; junction bases outside the gene matches: 3. CDR1 is SGHVS and CDR2 is FQNEAQ in the germline V gene. The CDR3, as DNA: TGTGCCAGCAGCTTCAGCGGGGGCTATGAGCAGTTCTTC. This sequence encodes CASSFSGGYEQFF. Full variable domain (outside the CDR3, taken from reference TRBV7-8 and TRBJ2-1): GAGVSQSPRYKVAKRGQDVALRCDPISGHVSLFWYQQALGQGPEFLTYFQNEAQLDKSGLPSDRFFAERPEGSVSTLKIQRTQQEDSAVYLCASSFSGGYEQFFGPGTRLTVL.

V gene TRBV2 combines with J gene TRBJ1-4; TRBD1 might be the D (6 bases). The germline V and J ends were trimmed by 6 bases and 5 bases, with 16 bases remaining between them. Germline V gene lookup returns CDR1 SNHLY and CDR2 FYNNEI. This CDR3 has 15 residues. The DNA for the CDR3 is TGTGCCAGCAGCAGAAACAGGGCAGGGAATGAAAAACTGTTTTTT. It is translated as CASSRNRAGNEKLFF.